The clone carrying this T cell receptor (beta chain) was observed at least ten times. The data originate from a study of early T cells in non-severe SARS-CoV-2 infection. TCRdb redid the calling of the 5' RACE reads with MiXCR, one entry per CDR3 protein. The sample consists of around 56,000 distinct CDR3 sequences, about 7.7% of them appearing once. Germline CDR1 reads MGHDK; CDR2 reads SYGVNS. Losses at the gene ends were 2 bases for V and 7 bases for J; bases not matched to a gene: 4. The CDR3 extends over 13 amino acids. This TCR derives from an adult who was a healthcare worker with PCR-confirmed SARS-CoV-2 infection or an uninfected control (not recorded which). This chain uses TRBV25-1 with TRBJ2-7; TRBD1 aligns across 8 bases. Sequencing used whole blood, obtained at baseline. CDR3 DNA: TGTGCCAGCAGTGAACAGGGGGCGGTTGAGCAGTACTTC. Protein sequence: CASSEQGAVEQYF.